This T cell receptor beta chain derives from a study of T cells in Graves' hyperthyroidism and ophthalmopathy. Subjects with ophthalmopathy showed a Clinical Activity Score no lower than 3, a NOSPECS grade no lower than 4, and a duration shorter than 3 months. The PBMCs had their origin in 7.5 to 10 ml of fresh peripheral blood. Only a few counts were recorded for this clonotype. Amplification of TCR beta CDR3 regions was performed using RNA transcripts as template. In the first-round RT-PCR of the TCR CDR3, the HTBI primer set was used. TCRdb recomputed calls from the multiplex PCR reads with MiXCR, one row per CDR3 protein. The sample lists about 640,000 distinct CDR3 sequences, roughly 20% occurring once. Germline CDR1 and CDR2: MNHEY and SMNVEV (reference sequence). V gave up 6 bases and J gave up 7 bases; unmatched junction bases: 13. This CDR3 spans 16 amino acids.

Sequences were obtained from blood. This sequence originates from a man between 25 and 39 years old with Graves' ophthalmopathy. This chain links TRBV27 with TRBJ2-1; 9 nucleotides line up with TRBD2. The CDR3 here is CASSDNSGSRWNEQFF. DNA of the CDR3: TGTGCCAGCAGCGATAATAGCGGGAGTCGATGGAATGAGCAGTTCTTC.